This TCR beta chain was documented in a study of blood T cells in healthy people across ages. Together with a sample-barcoded 5' primer, a J-beta primer mix was included in a second PCR lasting about 6 to 11 cycles. TCRdb processed the 5' RACE reads anew with MiXCR; each CDR3 protein has one entry. The table has approximately 1,000,000 distinct CDR3 sequences, under 45% seen once. The table lists this clonotype with a few counts. This sequence originates from a woman aged 60-70 years in good health. The sequenced sample consisted of blood.

The chain's CDR3 is CASSALAGGYQETQYF. The CDR3 DNA follows: TGTGCCAGCAGCGCCCTAGCGGGAGGGTACCAAGAGACCCAGTACTTC. The chain employs TRBV7-9 and TRBJ2-5; TRBD2 matches at 12 bases. CDR1 SEHNR and CDR2 FQNEAQ come from the germline V gene (reference sequence). The CDR3 length is 16 residues. After removal of 5 bases from V and 0 bases from J, the junction contained 4 bases not matched to a gene.